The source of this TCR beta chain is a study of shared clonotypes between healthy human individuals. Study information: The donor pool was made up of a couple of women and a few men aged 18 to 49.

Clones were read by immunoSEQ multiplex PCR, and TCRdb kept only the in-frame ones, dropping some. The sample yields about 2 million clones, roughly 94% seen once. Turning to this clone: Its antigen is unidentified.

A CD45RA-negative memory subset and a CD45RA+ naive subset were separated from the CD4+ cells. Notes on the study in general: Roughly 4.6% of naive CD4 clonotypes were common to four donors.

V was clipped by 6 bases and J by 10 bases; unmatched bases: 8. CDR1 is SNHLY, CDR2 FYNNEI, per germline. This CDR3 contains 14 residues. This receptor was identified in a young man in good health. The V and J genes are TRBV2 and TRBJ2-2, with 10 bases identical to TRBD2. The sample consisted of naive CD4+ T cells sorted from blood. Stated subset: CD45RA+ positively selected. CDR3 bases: TGTGCCAGCAGGCCAGCGGGGGGGCCACAGGAGCTGTTTTTT. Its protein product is CASRPAGGPQELFF.